The T cell receptor beta chain under discussion was sequenced for a study of blood T cell repertoires in COVID-19. In the authors' workflow: Amplified reference gene primers provided the basis for estimating nucleated cell counts. The protocol was immunoSEQ multiplex PCR, while the TCRdb copy is restricted to in-frame clones and leaves out a portion. The DNA gave D and trimming, while V, J and clone size come from that table. The sample lists 160,000 or so clones, about four fifths occurring once. Material for sequencing was peripheral blood. This TCR came from a woman over 75 with acute or convalescent COVID-19.

CDR3 loop: CASFHSGHLPRETQYF. The DNA for the CDR3 is TGTGCCAGCTTCCATTCCGGACATCTCCCCAGGGAGACCCAGTACTTC. The chain has TRBV25-1 and TRBJ2-5; D may be TRBD1 (5 bases). The germline gives CDR1 MGHDK, CDR2 SYGVNS. V lost 8 bases and J 5 bases, leaving 24 bases between the germline ends. The CDR3 spans 16 residues.